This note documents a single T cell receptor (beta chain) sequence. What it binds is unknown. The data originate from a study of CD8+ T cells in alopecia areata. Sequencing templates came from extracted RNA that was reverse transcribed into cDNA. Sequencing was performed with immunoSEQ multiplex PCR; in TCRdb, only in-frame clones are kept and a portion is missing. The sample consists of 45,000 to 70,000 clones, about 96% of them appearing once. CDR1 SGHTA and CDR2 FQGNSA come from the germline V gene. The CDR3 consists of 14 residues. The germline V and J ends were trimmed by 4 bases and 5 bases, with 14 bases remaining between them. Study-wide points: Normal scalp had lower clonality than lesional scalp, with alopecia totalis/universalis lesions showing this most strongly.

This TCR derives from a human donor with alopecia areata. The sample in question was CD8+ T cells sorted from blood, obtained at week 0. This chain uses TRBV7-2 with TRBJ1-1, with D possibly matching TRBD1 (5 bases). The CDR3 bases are TGTGCCAGCAGCTCCTGGGGCGCGGGGACTGAAGCTTTCTTT. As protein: CASSSWGAGTEAFF.